The 4 T cell receptor beta chains listed next were all sequenced from one sample in a study of blood T cell repertoires in COVID-19. The data were produced by immunoSEQ multiplex PCR, yet TCRdb's version contains in-frame clones alone and is incomplete. The sample includes hundreds of thousands of clones, about 88% of them seen just once. Input material: peripheral blood. These receptors originate from a man in his forties or fifties with acute or convalescent COVID-19.

This chain uses TRBV5-1 with TRBJ1-4; the D is unclear. Germline V gene lookup returns CDR1 SGHRS and CDR2 YFSETQ. This CDR3 region has 15 residues. V was cut by 0 bases and J by 4 bases, with 10 bases left in between. In DNA form, the CDR3 reads TGCGCCAGCAGCTTGGATCCGGAGAATAATGAAAAACTGTTTTTT. This gives the protein CASSLDPENNEKLFF.

This clone was detected only once. The gene calls are TRBV4-2 and TRBJ2-1; TRBD2 agrees at 10 bases. The germline V gene has CDR1 LGHNA and CDR2 YNFKEQ. The J segment lost 8 bases and the V segment lost 8 bases, leaving 12 bases of the junction unmatched. CDR3 length: 15 residues. DNA for the CDR3: TGTGCCAGCCCTCGCGGGGGGCTAGCGGGAGATGAGCAGTTCTTC. It specifies CASPRGGLAGDEQFF.

The chain has TRBV30 and TRBJ2-3; D possibly corresponds to TRBD2 (6 bases). Deletions cut 0 bases from V and 4 bases from J, with 14 bases between. Germline V CDR1 and CDR2: GTSNPN, SVGIG (reference sequence). This CDR3 is built from 15 residues. The CDR3 nucleotides read TGTGCCTGGAGTGTAGGAGGAGGGGTAGCAGATACGCAGTATTTT. Translated: CAWSVGGGVADTQYF.

The chain joins TRBV30 to TRBJ1-1, with D possibly TRBD1 on 5 matching bases. The CDR3 totals 12 residues. Germline-derived CDR1 and CDR2 are GTSNPN and SVGIG (reference sequence). Trimming shortened V by 2 bases and J by 6 bases, and 10 bases separated the two germline ends. CDR3 bases: TGTGCCTGGAGTCGAAGGGGCTCTGAAGCTTTCTTT. Its translation is CAWSRRGSEAFF.